The clone carrying this TCR beta chain is labeled as medium-sized. Germline loops: CDR1 SGHTA, CDR2 FQGTGA. Trimming took 2 bases from V and 7 from J, leaving 11 bases between them. The CDR3 is made up of 13 amino acids. The method was immunoSEQ multiplex PCR; TCRdb's version includes in-frame clones alone and lacks a portion of them. The sample shows 5,000 to 6,500 clones, none of them appearing just once. The sample belongs to a study of T cells after posttransplantation cyclophosphamide. Busulfan-fludarabine conditioning, marrow transplant, and cyclophosphamide on days +3 and +4 were administered. The chain uses TRBV7-3 and TRBJ1-1; D not certain. The TCR comes from a male patient between 60 and 69 years old who received an allogeneic stem cell transplant from a related donor, was CMV-positive, and had acute GVHD only. Some T cells may be provided by the graft donor. Specimen: PBMCs, collected about 390 days after allogeneic stem cell transplant with posttransplant cyclophosphamide. This CDR3 reads CASSLSAAGEAFF. The CDR3 DNA follows: TGTGCCAGCAGCTTATCAGCGGCAGGTGAAGCTTTCTTT. Looking up the rest from reference TRBV7-3 and TRBJ1-1 gives the full variable domain: GAGVSQTPSNKVTEKGKYVELRCDPISGHTALYWYRQSLGQGPEFLIYFQGTGAADDSGLPNDRFFAVRPEGSVSTLKIQRTERGDSAVYLCASSLSAAGEAFFGQGTRLTVV.